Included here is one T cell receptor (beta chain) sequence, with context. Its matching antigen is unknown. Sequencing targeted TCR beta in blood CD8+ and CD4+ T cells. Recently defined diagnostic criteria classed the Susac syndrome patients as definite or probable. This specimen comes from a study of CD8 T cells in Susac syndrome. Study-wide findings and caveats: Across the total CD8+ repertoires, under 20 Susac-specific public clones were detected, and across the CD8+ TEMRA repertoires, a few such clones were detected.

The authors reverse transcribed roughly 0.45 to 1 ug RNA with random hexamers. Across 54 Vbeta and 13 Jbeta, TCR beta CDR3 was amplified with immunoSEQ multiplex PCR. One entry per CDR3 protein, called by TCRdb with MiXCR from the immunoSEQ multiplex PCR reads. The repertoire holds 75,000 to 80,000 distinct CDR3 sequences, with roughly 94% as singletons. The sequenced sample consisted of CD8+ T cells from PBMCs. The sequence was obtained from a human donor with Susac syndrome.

In DNA form, the CDR3 reads TGTGCCAGCAGTTTACCTGGGAAATACAATGAGCAGTTCTTC. Its protein is CASSLPGKYNEQFF. The chain links TRBV27 to TRBJ2-1; D gene ambiguous. This CDR3 contains 14 residues. CDR1 is MNHEY and CDR2 is SMNVEV in the germline V gene (reference sequence). The V and J ends lost 2 bases and 4 bases respectively, with 9 bases between them.